This record covers a single T cell receptor beta chain. In Cohort 3, a recovered donor had either two negative PCRs, clearance, or symptom resolution. Germline V gene sequence: CDR1 PRHDT, CDR2 FYEKMQ (reference sequence). CDR3 length: 14 residues. V was shortened by 4 bases and J by 2 bases, with 9 bases between the two germline ends. This record belongs to a study of blood T cell repertoires in COVID-19. About the study: The samples span acute and convalescent COVID-19 from the United States, Italy and Spain. PBMCs, B-cell-depleted T cells, or T cells provided the cDNA or gDNA that made up the material.

Measured with immunoSEQ multiplex PCR; TCRdb has only the in-frame clones, and not every one. This table has about 200,000 clones, roughly 87% appearing once. Material: PBMCs or T cells enriched from blood (not recorded which). The genes are TRBV13 and TRBJ1-5; perhaps TRBD1 as D (6 bases). This TCR came from a woman aged 30 to 39 who had recovered from COVID-19. The CDR3 sequence: CASSYRAGNQPQHF. The CDR3 coding sequence is TGTGCCAGCAGCTACAGGGCTGGCAATCAGCCCCAGCATTTT.